These 4 T cell receptor beta chains share one sample of origin, sequenced in a study of IL-17A CD8 T cells in psoriatic arthritis synovium. CD3+ T cells, isolated magnetically, got PMA and ionomycin for about 1.5 hours before cytokine secretion labeling. Synovial fluid was aspirated from actively inflamed joints of psoriatic arthritis patients. Produced via immunoSEQ multiplex PCR; TCRdb's table is partial and in-frame only. The repertoire holds over 2,000 clones, with approximately 68% as singletons. Sequencing input: IFN-gamma+ CD8+ T cells from synovial fluid. Noted subset: IL-17A-IFNgamma+ memory CD8+ (Tc1) cells. All receptors derive from a human donor with psoriatic arthritis.

This rearrangement joins TRBV6-5 to TRBJ2-1; D remains ambiguous. CDR1 MNHEY and CDR2 SVGAGI come from the germline V gene. CDR3 size: 16 residues. Trimming removed 0 bases from V and 0 bases from J, with 9 bases in between. The CDR3 sequence: CASSYSRWSSYNEQFF. Here the CDR3 DNA reads TGTGCCAGCAGTTACTCGAGGTGGAGCTCCTACAATGAGCAGTTCTTC.

The chain carries TRBV6-4 and TRBJ2-3, with D uncertain. Looked up from germline, CDR1 is MRHNA and CDR2 is SNTAGT. Trimming left V 0 bases short and J 2 bases short, with 3 bases between. The CDR3 has 13 residues. CDR3 amino acids: CASSDSTTDTQYF. The CDR3 DNA sequence: TGTGCCAGCAGTGACTCGACCACAGATACGCAGTATTTT.

J is TRBJ2-6 and V is TRBV14, with D unresolved. CDR1 is SGHDN and CDR2 is FVKESK in the germline V gene. V gave up 3 bases and J gave up 2 bases, with 2 bases separating them. This CDR3 region has 13 residues. The CDR3 spells CASSQTGANVLTF. CDR3 coding DNA: TGTGCCAGCAGCCAGACTGGGGCCAACGTCCTGACTTTC.

In its sample, this clone was seen a few times. The chain is built from TRBV4-2 and TRBJ2-3, with D unclear. Germline V lookup: CDR1 LGHNA, CDR2 YNFKEQ. The CDR3 is 11 residues long. V was shortened by 4 bases and J by 8 bases, with 7 bases between the two germline ends. For the CDR3, the DNA is TGTGCCAGCAGCCCGCTTCGTACGCAGTATTTT. Protein: CASSPLRTQYF.